The clone carrying this TCR beta chain was observed a single time. The authors' processing: Researchers report that nucleated cell counts were estimated from reference gene primer amplification. This table comes from immunoSEQ multiplex PCR, and its TCRdb copy is limited to in-frame clones, with some not included. V, J and clone size are those of that table, while D and trimming were read from the DNA. This sample has approximately 77,000 clones, with about 91% found just once. These data come from a study of blood T cell repertoires in COVID-19. As for the study in general: PBMCs, B-cell-depleted T cells, or T cells were the source of the cDNA or gDNA that made up the material.

Germline V lookup: CDR1 MNHNS, CDR2 SASEGT. The CDR3 consists of 16 residues. V lost 2 bases, J lost 4 bases, and 17 bases lay in between. This sequence was found in a woman older than 75 with acute or convalescent COVID-19. The sequencing input was peripheral blood. J is TRBJ1-2 and V is TRBV6-1; TRBD1 is a possible D gene (5 bases). The CDR3 coding sequence is TGTGCCAGCAGTGAAAGTATAGGGCAGGGAAGCTATGGCTACACCTTC. It codes for CASSESIGQGSYGYTF.